Below, one T cell receptor beta chain is given with its context. Its antigen remains undetermined. No base quality values were provided; no much bigger clone lies one nucleotide off. CD8 naive samples were CD45RO-negative cells positively selected for CCR7, giving a CD45RA+CCR7+ population that excluded TemRA cells. The donors were healthy, HIV-negative adults with no recently reported acute infections or vaccinations. All donors were Caucasian adults living in Nashville, Tennessee, USA. Blood was collected by leukapheresis, and PBMCs were isolated by Ficoll-Histopaque density gradient centrifugation and then cryopreserved in liquid nitrogen vapor phase. Analytical flow cytometry was used to check the purity and quantity of each magnetically sorted T cell population. Genomic DNA was isolated from every sorted fraction and measured by UV absorbance on a Nanodrop 2000c. Using the deep immunoSEQ assay, multiplex PCR amplified TCR CDR3 regions from genomic DNA. Extracted genomic DNA from each cell subset was distributed evenly across all wells of several immunoSEQ 96-well plates, and each plate was treated as a replicate. For sorted subsets, approximately 0.2 ug of genomic DNA, equivalent to 30,000 or so T cell genomes, went into each replicate PCR. The purified libraries were quantified using a Qubit 3.0 fluorometer, sized with a Bioanalyzer 2100, and then quantified again using the KAPA Library Quantification kit. Every immunoSEQ 96-well plate was sequenced on a dedicated single-read 150-cycle Illumina NextSeq 550 flow cell. The study's own analysis went as follows. The immunoSEQ output contained only junctional sequences without quality scores, so filtering could not match that applied to full-length reads. To assign V/J genes and CDR3, sequences were annotated against IMGT germline references using PyIR, a Python wrapper for IgBLAST v1.9. Reads were removed for weak V/J assignments (E-value above 1e-6), missing CDR3, stop codons, out-of-frame junctions, or ambiguous translated residues. V3J clonotypes were defined as sequences sharing the same inferred V gene, J gene, and CDR3 amino acid sequence. The percentage overlap between two repertoires was calculated by dividing the number of shared unique clonotypes by the size of the smaller repertoire. Repertoire richness was assessed with RTK rarefaction, the Chao1 estimator, and Recon v2.1 estimates of unobserved clonotypes. Generation probabilities for all TCRbeta clonotypes obtained by the gDNA method from a handful of donors were computed using OLGA. This immuneACCESS table, as held by TCRdb, lists in-frame sequences with V and J called but not all clones. Of the missing ones, under half trace to an unresolved V gene in checked studies; the others have no known cause. V and J calls and clone size follow that table, whereas D and trimming were derived from the DNA. The sample yields about 2,200,000 clones; 85% to 95% were counted once. The ten largest clones capture more than 1.5% of the sample.

At the junction V is shortened by 7 bases and J by 5 bases, with 18 bases in between. The CDR3 runs 14 residues from the cysteine to the phenylalanine. Only the CDR3 DNA is retained, 42 bases long and in frame from the first base. Via the germline V gene, CDR1 is MDHEN and CDR2 SYDVKM. The sample comes from a study of shared clonotypes between healthy human individuals (dated by TCRdb to about 2020). Some background on the complete study: Three men and two women, aged 18 to 49 years, made up the cohort. For each donor, CD4 naive and CD4 memory were each run on three plates, CD8 naive on two plates, and CD8 memory on one plate. Blood TCR repertoires of a handful of healthy adults were deeply sequenced to estimate repertoire size and the extent of clonotype sharing between individuals. Libraries were prepared and TCR repertoires were sequenced by different laboratories using diverse techniques, in order to increase sequencing depth and limit assay-specific biases. Per donor, leukapheresis produced somewhere between about 0.8 and 9 billion PBMCs. On the study overall, not on this receptor specifically: Based on pairwise subsampling, the degree of clonotype sharing among donors was expected to be affected by sequencing depth. Sampling was limited to blood, and TCR repertoires in tissue likely differ from TCR repertoires in blood. Clonotypes shared by all four sorted-subset donors showed higher generation probabilities than non-shared clonotypes. Because the study included a small number of donors, the genetic and exposure-history diversity represented was limited. Estimated clonotype richness was generally larger for naive than for memory subsets. Sharing across a few donors was observed for around 4.8% of naive CD4, over 3% of naive CD8, around 2.5% of memory CD4, and about 0.38% of memory CD8 clonotypes. Rarefaction of sorted-subset datasets indicated incomplete sequencing despite the large sequencing depth.

The source of this sequence is a man between 18 and 29 years old in good health. Some clones in this sample may be carry-over from other donors' samples. Sequencing used naive CD8+ T cells from PBMCs. Read against the paper, the sample's cell subset or site label means: CD45RA+CCR7+. The rearranged segments are TRBV28 and TRBJ2-7, with the D segment possibly TRBD1 or TRBD2, each aligning over 5 bases. The base sequence is TGTGCCAGCACCCGATTAGGGGAGAATGACGAGCAGTACTTC. This is translated as CASTRLGENDEQYF.